These T cell receptor beta chains were read from a single sample in a study of graft-versus-host responses after intestinal transplantation. This table comes from immunoSEQ multiplex PCR, and its TCRdb copy is limited to in-frame clones, with some not included. This sample has 7,800 or so clones, with 30% found just once. The source was alloreactive CD4+ T cells from a mixed lymphocyte reaction culture, collected before transplantation. The source of these receptors is a human patient who was an organ donor for intestinal transplantation. CDR3s include the opening cysteine and the closing phenylalanine or tryptophan. A D gene is named only where the DNA matches it firmly. Expanded clones get a size class; other rows say once, few or many, or leave the size out.

j_gene | v_gene | d_gene | abundance | CDR3aa | CDR3nt
TRBJ2-7 | TRBV27 | TRBD2 | medium-sized | CASSPLAGGSYEQYF | TGTGCCAGCAGTCCCTTGGCGGGAGGCTCCTACGAGCAGTACTTC
TRBJ2-3 | TRBV6-1 | TRBD2 | few | CASRKTSGGSDTQYF | TGTGCCAGTAGGAAAACTAGCGGGGGGTCAGATACGCAGTATTTT
TRBJ2-3 | TRBV5-1 | - | - | CASSLVLQVAGDTQYF | TGCGCCAGCAGCTTGGTACTCCAAGTGGCGGGAGATACGCAGTATTTT
TRBJ2-2 | TRBV9 | - | few | CASSVDSTGELFF | TGTGCCAGCAGCGTAGACAGCACCGGGGAGCTGTTTTTT
TRBJ1-2 | TRBV5-6 | TRBD1 | few | CASSLPTGTGASGYTF | TGTGCCAGCAGCTTACCAACCGGGACAGGGGCCAGTGGCTACACCTTC
TRBJ1-2 | TRBV2 | TRBD1 | medium-sized | CASRDRGPGPYGYTF | TGTGCCAGCAGAGACAGGGGGCCAGGGCCTTATGGCTACACCTTC
TRBJ1-4 | TRBV9 | TRBD1 | medium-sized | CASSVAAGGVGKLFF | TGTGCCAGCAGCGTAGCGGCAGGGGGAGTCGGAAAACTGTTTTTT
TRBJ2-5 | TRBV5-1 | - | few | CASSLMAKETQYF | TGCGCCAGCAGCTTGATGGCCAAGGAGACCCAGTACTTC
TRBJ1-1 | TRBV19 | TRBD1 | - | CASSINRGTEAFF | TGTGCCAGTAGTATCAACAGGGGCACTGAAGCTTTCTTT
TRBJ1-6 | TRBV2 | - | - | CASSPESDSPLHF | TGTGCCAGCAGTCCGGAGTCCGATTCACCCCTCCACTTT
TRBJ2-2 | TRBV7-3 | - | - | CASSLVGGALRGRKLFF | TGTGCCAGCAGCTTAGTAGGCGGGGCACTGAGAGGGAGGAAGCTGTTTTTT
TRBJ1-1 | TRBV2 | - | - | CASKVGQGAEAFF | TGTGCCAGCAAGGTGGGGCAGGGTGCTGAAGCTTTCTTT
TRBJ2-7 | TRBV11-2 | - | - | CASSFYPTVSYEQYF | TGTGCCAGCAGCTTCTATCCAACAGTCTCCTACGAGCAGTACTTC
TRBJ1-2 | TRBV27 | - | - | CASSTRNRAGYTF | TGTGCCAGCAGTACCCGAAACAGGGCCGGCTACACCTTC
TRBJ2-3 | TRBV2 | TRBD1 | - | CASDREAPDTQYF | TGTGCCAGCGACAGGGAAGCTCCGGATACGCAGTATTTT
TRBJ1-5 | TRBV6-1 | - | few | CASKVEEARNQPQHF | TGTGCCAGCAAAGTAGAGGAGGCTCGCAATCAGCCCCAGCATTTT